These 15 T cell receptor beta chains share one sample of origin, sequenced in a study of CD8 T cells in ankylosing spondylitis. One entry per CDR3 protein results from TCRdb running MiXCR on the 5' RACE reads. Found here are just under 350,000 distinct CDR3 sequences, roughly 15% of them singletons; the top ten hold 0.85% to 1.4%. Sequences were obtained from blood, either unsorted or a sorted T cell fraction (not recorded which). These TCRs come from a male donor with ankylosing spondylitis or in good health (not recorded which).

This clonotype was found a few times. V is TRBV11-2 and J is TRBJ2-5, with D perhaps matching TRBD1 or TRBD2 (5 bases each). This CDR3 region has 15 residues. Trimming stripped 5 bases from V and 0 bases from J, with 13 bases between. The germline V gene has CDR1 SGHAT and CDR2 FQNNGV. CDR3 sequence reads: CASSQRMGHQETQYF. As DNA, the CDR3 is TGTGCCAGCAGCCAACGGATGGGACACCAAGAGACCCAGTACTTC.

In its sample, this clonotype was seen a few times. V is TRBV3-1 and J is TRBJ1-1; D uncertain. The CDR3 sequence is 14 residues long. V was cut by 4 bases and J by 1 base, with 10 bases left in between. Germline lookup yields CDR1 LGHDT and CDR2 YNNKEL (reference sequence). The CDR3 nucleotides read TGTGCCAGCAGCCTCCACGACTCGAACACTGAAGCTTTCTTT. Amino acid sequence: CASSLHDSNTEAFF.

This clonotype was detected a few times. The chain employs TRBV11-3 and TRBJ2-1; 12 nucleotides match TRBD2. The CDR3 is made up of 17 amino acids. Germline V CDR1 and CDR2: SGHNT, YENEEA. J gave up 4 bases and V 2 bases, and 6 bases lay outside the gene matches. The CDR3 DNA reads TGTGCCAGCAGCTTAACTAGCGGGGGGTCAGCTTACAATGAGCAGTTCTTC. Its translation: CASSLTSGGSAYNEQFF.

Ten or more counts support this clonotype. Written as DNA, the CDR3 is TGTGCCACCGGAAGAGATACGGGCGATGAGCAGTTCTTC. Protein: CATGRDTGDEQFF. V and J are TRBV24-1 and TRBJ2-1, with unresolved D. The V gene's germline CDR1 is KGHDR and CDR2 SFDVKD. Trimming pared 9 bases from V and 8 bases from J, leaving 16 bases between. The CDR3 is 13 residues long.

This clonotype was detected only a few times. The CDR3 DNA reads TGCAGTGCTAGGGGGGAGGCGAATTCACCCCTCCACTTT. This codes for CSARGEANSPLHF. The chain recombines TRBV20-1 with TRBJ1-6, with D perhaps TRBD1 (5 bases). V shed 3 bases and J shed 7 bases, with 10 bases lying between them. In germline, CDR1 is DFQATT, CDR2 SNEGSKA (reference sequence). The length of the CDR3 is 13 residues.

The chain recombines TRBV6-1 with TRBJ1-5; D uncertain. Trimming took off 4 bases at V and 10 bases at J, with 14 bases between the two ends. Per the germline V gene, CDR1 is MNHNS and CDR2 is SASEGT. The CDR3 spans 13 residues. CDR3 sequence reads: CASSGRAVGPQHF. CDR3 DNA: TGTGCCAGCAGTGGGAGGGCGGTAGGCCCCCAGCATTTT.

The chain uses TRBV5-6 and TRBJ2-7, with 7 positions matching TRBD2. J was trimmed by 7 bases and V by 3 bases; bases with no gene match: 7. CDR3 length: 13 residues. Germline-derived CDR1 and CDR2 are SGHDT and YYEEEE. The DNA of the CDR3 is TGTGCCAGCAGCTCTCTAGCGGCGTGGGAGCAGTACTTC. Amino acid sequence: CASSSLAAWEQYF.

The rearrangement joins TRBV15 to TRBJ2-5; 7 bases match TRBD2. Germline loops: CDR1 LNHNV, CDR2 YYDKDF (reference sequence). The CDR3 sequence is 16 residues long. V shed 5 bases and J 4 bases; nucleotides not matched to a gene: 13. The CDR3 DNA reads as TGTGCCACCAGCCCGGGCAGGGAGGGAGTTGGAGAGACCCAGTACTTC. It codes for CATSPGREGVGETQYF. Full variable domain (rest looked up from reference TRBV15 and TRBJ2-5): DAMVIQNPRYQVTQFGKPVTLSCSQTLNHNVMYWYQQKSSQAPKLLFHYYDKDFNNEADTPDNFQSRRPNTSFCFLDIRSPGLGDTAMYLCATSPGREGVGETQYFGPGTRLLVL.

This clonotype showed up many times. The chain joins TRBV9 to TRBJ2-1; 10 bases are a match to TRBD2. This CDR3 comprises 15 residues. V was pared by 1 base and J by 7 bases, with 5 bases of the junction left unmatched. CDR1 and CDR2 from the germline V gene are SGDLS and YYNGEE. CDR3 in amino acids: CASSVFPSGSNEQFF. Here the CDR3 DNA reads TGTGCCAGCAGCGTATTTCCTAGCGGGAGTAATGAGCAGTTCTTC.

CDR3 sequence (DNA): TGTGCCAGCTCATCGACAGGGGGCGCACATCAGCCCCAGCATTTT. It translates to CASSSTGGAHQPQHF. The J gene is TRBJ1-5, the V gene TRBV18, with TRBD1 matching 10 bases. Germline CDR1 and CDR2: KGHSH and LQKENI. The CDR3 runs to 15 residues. V lost 5 bases and J lost 5; bases outside the gene matches: 6.

V and J are TRBV12-3 or TRBV12-4 and TRBJ2-3; unclear D gene. There are 15 residues in the CDR3. V was shortened by 2 bases and J by 0 bases, with 9 bases between the two germline ends. As DNA, the CDR3 is TGTGCCAGCAGTTTAAGGGCAGTTAGCACAGATACGCAGTATTTT. Translating gives CASSLRAVSTDTQYF.

The gene calls are TRBV3-1 and TRBJ2-3, with TRBD2 matching over 10 bases. The CDR3 sequence is 16 residues long. The V and J ends lost 4 bases and 1 base, in that order; junction bases with no gene match: 5. Germline CDR1 LGHDT, CDR2 YNNKEL (reference sequence). DNA for the CDR3: TGTGCCAGCAGCCGAGACGGGACTAGCGGCACAGATACGCAGTATTTT. As protein: CASSRDGTSGTDTQYF.

A few counts support this clonotype. The chain joins TRBV14 to TRBJ1-1; perhaps TRBD1 as D (6 bases). The CDR3 is made up of 16 amino acids. The V gene's germline CDR1 is SGHDN and CDR2 FVKESK. Trimming stripped 5 bases from V and 3 bases from J, with 19 bases between. CDR3 DNA sequence: TGTGCCAGCAGCGCAAACGCCGGGACAATCTACACTGAAGCTTTCTTT. Amino acids: CASSANAGTIYTEAFF. The complete variable domain, with remaining parts taken from reference TRBV14 and TRBJ1-1, reads EAGVTQFPSHSVIEKGQTVTLRCDPISGHDNLYWYRRVMGKEIKFLLHFVKESKQDESGMPNNRFLAERTGGTYSTLKVQPAELEDSGVYFCASSANAGTIYTEAFFGQGTRLTVV.

This clonotype was counted between two and nine times. The CDR3 loop reads CASSVRLAGHTDTQYF. The CDR3 DNA sequence: TGTGCCAGCAGCGTCCGACTAGCGGGGCACACAGATACGCAGTATTTT. V and J are TRBV9 and TRBJ2-3, with TRBD2 matching over 11 bases. Germline CDR1 is SGDLS and CDR2 is YYNGEE. J was trimmed by 2 bases and V by 2 bases; bases with no gene match: 4. This CDR3 has 16 residues.

The V call is TRBV20-1, the J call TRBJ2-3; D gene unclear. Trimming removed 3 bases from V and 4 bases from J, with 11 bases in between. The CDR3 has 13 amino acids. Germline values: CDR1 DFQATT, CDR2 SNEGSKA (reference sequence). CDR3 residues: CSARKLPADTQYF. CDR3 nucleotide sequence: TGCAGTGCTAGGAAGCTGCCGGCAGATACGCAGTATTTT.